Described below is a single TCR beta chain sequence and its context. As yet, its antigen is unknown. Clones were read by immunoSEQ multiplex PCR, and TCRdb kept only the in-frame ones, dropping some. The sample comprises about 75,000 clones, under 90% of which are singletons, and 2.1% rests with the top ten. CDR1 MRHNA and CDR2 SNTAGT come from the germline V gene. This CDR3 has 13 amino acids. Trimming removed 6 bases from V and 0 bases from J, with 8 bases in between. This sample was included in a study of T cell clones after liver transplantation. Looking at the study overall: Third-party-reactive TCRbeta sequences from pre-transplant mixed lymphocyte reactions served as antigen-independent comparators. At least one year of complete immunosuppression withdrawal without enzymes over twice normal defined tolerance.

Findings of the study overall: Low donor cell numbers restricted donor-reactive repertoire measurement in two subjects. Donor-reactive sequences fell more than third party-reactive ones, suggesting partial deletion.

This clonotype was obtained from a human patient who received a liver transplant. Some T cells may possibly be graft donor cells. The material was CD4+ T cells from blood, obtained around 50 months after liver transplant. The rearrangement uses TRBV6-4 and TRBJ1-1; D remains unclear. The chain's CDR3 is CASSVEMNTEAFF. For the CDR3, the DNA is TGTGCCAGCAGCGTCGAGATGAACACTGAAGCTTTCTTT.